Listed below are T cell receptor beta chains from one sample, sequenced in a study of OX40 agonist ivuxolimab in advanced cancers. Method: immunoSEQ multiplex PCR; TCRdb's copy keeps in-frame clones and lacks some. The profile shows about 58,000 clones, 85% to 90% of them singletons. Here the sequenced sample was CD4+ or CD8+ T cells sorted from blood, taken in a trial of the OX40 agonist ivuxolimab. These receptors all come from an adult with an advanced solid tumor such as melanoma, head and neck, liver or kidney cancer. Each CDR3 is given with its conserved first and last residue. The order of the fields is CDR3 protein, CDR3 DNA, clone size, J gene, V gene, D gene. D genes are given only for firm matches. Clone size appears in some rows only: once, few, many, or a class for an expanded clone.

CDR3aa: CASRRTGSETQYF; CDR3nt: TGTGCCAGCAGACGAACAGGGTCAGAGACCCAGTACTTC; abundance: .; j_gene: TRBJ2-5; v_gene: TRBV6-5; d_gene: .
CDR3aa: CASSVETHGEKLFF; CDR3nt: TGTGCCAGCAGCGTAGAGACCCATGGCGAAAAACTGTTTTTT; abundance: .; j_gene: TRBJ1-4; v_gene: TRBV9; d_gene: .
CDR3aa: CASSDRDRLMNTEAFF; CDR3nt: TGTGCCAGCAGCGACCGGGACAGGCTTATGAACACTGAAGCTTTCTTT; abundance: .; j_gene: TRBJ1-1; v_gene: TRBV7-9; d_gene: TRBD1
CDR3aa: CASSFSDSYNSPLHF; CDR3nt: TGCGCCAGCAGCTTCTCGGACAGCTATAATTCACCCCTCCACTTT; abundance: few; j_gene: TRBJ1-6; v_gene: TRBV5-1; d_gene: .
CDR3aa: CASSENLGQGAPEAFF; CDR3nt: TGTGCCAGCAGTGAAAACTTGGGGCAGGGAGCCCCTGAAGCTTTCTTT; abundance: .; j_gene: TRBJ1-1; v_gene: TRBV6-1; d_gene: .
CDR3aa: CAWRVQGFGNTIYF; CDR3nt: TGTGCCTGGAGAGTACAGGGTTTCGGAAACACCATATATTTT; abundance: .; j_gene: TRBJ1-3; v_gene: TRBV30; d_gene: .
CDR3aa: CASQYDGSNQPQHF; CDR3nt: TGTGCCAGCCAGTACGACGGCAGCAATCAGCCCCAGCATTTT; abundance: .; j_gene: TRBJ1-5; v_gene: TRBV6-1; d_gene: .
CDR3aa: CASSGKTGVDNEKLFF; CDR3nt: TGCGCCAGCAGCGGGAAAACAGGGGTGGATAATGAAAAACTGTTTTTT; abundance: .; j_gene: TRBJ1-4; v_gene: TRBV5-1; d_gene: TRBD1
CDR3aa: CASIVRDEQYF; CDR3nt: TGTGCCAGCATAGTCCGGGACGAGCAGTACTTC; abundance: .; j_gene: TRBJ2-7; v_gene: TRBV6-5; d_gene: .
CDR3aa: CASNGPGHRSREAFF; CDR3nt: TGTGCCAGTAATGGGCCGGGACATAGAAGCCGTGAAGCTTTCTTT; abundance: .; j_gene: TRBJ1-1; v_gene: TRBV19; d_gene: .
CDR3aa: CASSPNRGSGNTIYF; CDR3nt: TGCGCCAGCAGCCCCAACAGGGGCTCTGGAAACACCATATATTTT; abundance: .; j_gene: TRBJ1-3; v_gene: TRBV5-1; d_gene: TRBD1
CDR3aa: CASSVASGVGDTQYF; CDR3nt: TGTGCCAGCAGCGTAGCGTCCGGGGTAGGAGATACGCAGTATTTT; abundance: .; j_gene: TRBJ2-3; v_gene: TRBV9; d_gene: .
CDR3aa: CASRLWGAFTDTQYF; CDR3nt: TGTGCCAGCAGGTTGTGGGGGGCTTTCACAGATACGCAGTATTTT; abundance: .; j_gene: TRBJ2-3; v_gene: TRBV11-2; d_gene: .
CDR3aa: CASGNRDRGSLDTQYF; CDR3nt: TGTGCCAGCGGAAACCGGGACAGGGGTTCGCTAGATACGCAGTATTTT; abundance: .; j_gene: TRBJ2-3; v_gene: TRBV7-9; d_gene: TRBD1
CDR3aa: CASRSQRVLASTQYF; CDR3nt: TGTGCCAGCCGCTCACAGAGGGTACTTGCGTCGACCCAGTACTTC; abundance: .; j_gene: TRBJ2-5; v_gene: TRBV5-5; d_gene: .
CDR3aa: CASSYGAGTNQPQHF; CDR3nt: TGTGCCAGCAGTTACGGGGCAGGGACTAATCAGCCCCAGCATTTT; abundance: .; j_gene: TRBJ1-5; v_gene: TRBV6-5; d_gene: .
CDR3aa: CASSGSGNTGELFF; CDR3nt: TGCGCCAGCAGCGGGTCAGGGAACACCGGGGAGCTGTTTTTT; abundance: few; j_gene: TRBJ2-2; v_gene: TRBV5-1; d_gene: .
CDR3aa: CASLFIGGGLFAPGTQYF; CDR3nt: TGCGCCAGCCTCTTTATCGGGGGGGGCCTATTTGCGCCGGGTACGCAGTATTTT; abundance: .; j_gene: TRBJ2-3; v_gene: TRBV10-2; d_gene: TRBD2
CDR3aa: CASSLDNADSPLHF; CDR3nt: TGCGCCAGCAGCTTGGACAACGCGGATTCACCCCTCCACTTT; abundance: .; j_gene: TRBJ1-6; v_gene: TRBV5-1; d_gene: .
CDR3aa: CASSPTAGDTEAFF; CDR3nt: TGTGCCAGCTCACCAACAGCGGGTGACACTGAAGCTTTCTTT; abundance: .; j_gene: TRBJ1-1; v_gene: TRBV18; d_gene: .
CDR3aa: CASRDGTEGNQPQHF; CDR3nt: TGCGCCAGCCGCGATGGGACTGAGGGGAATCAGCCCCAGCATTTT; abundance: once; j_gene: TRBJ1-5; v_gene: TRBV5-1; d_gene: .
CDR3aa: CASSIEKGTVTLNYGYTF; CDR3nt: TGTGCCAGTAGTATAGAAAAGGGGACCGTGACACTTAACTATGGCTACACCTTC; abundance: .; j_gene: TRBJ1-2; v_gene: TRBV19; d_gene: .
CDR3aa: CASSYSRTGRNGYTF; CDR3nt: TGTGCCAGCAGTTACTCCCGGACAGGGAGGAATGGCTACACCTTC; abundance: .; j_gene: TRBJ1-2; v_gene: TRBV6-5; d_gene: TRBD1
CDR3aa: CASSQRGNSPLHF; CDR3nt: TGTGCCAGCAGCCAACGGGGTAATTCACCCCTCCACTTT; abundance: few; j_gene: TRBJ1-6; v_gene: TRBV27; d_gene: .
CDR3aa: CSVELARRSTDTQYF; CDR3nt: TGCAGCGTTGAACTGGCGAGGCGGAGCACAGATACGCAGTATTTT; abundance: .; j_gene: TRBJ2-3; v_gene: TRBV29-1; d_gene: .
CDR3aa: CASSEYRGGTDTQYF; CDR3nt: TGTGCCAGCAGTGAATACAGGGGGGGGACAGATACGCAGTATTTT; abundance: .; j_gene: TRBJ2-3; v_gene: TRBV25-1; d_gene: .
CDR3aa: CASSEGGVRTEAFF; CDR3nt: TGTGCCAGCAGTGAAGGAGGGGTGAGGACTGAAGCTTTCTTT; abundance: few; j_gene: TRBJ1-1; v_gene: TRBV2; d_gene: .
CDR3aa: CASSIDRGRYGYTF; CDR3nt: TGTGCCAGTAGTATCGACAGGGGTCGGTATGGCTACACCTTC; abundance: .; j_gene: TRBJ1-2; v_gene: TRBV19; d_gene: TRBD1
CDR3aa: CASSFGLFSIQYF; CDR3nt: TGTGCCAGCAGCTTCGGACTATTCAGCATTCAGTACTTC; abundance: .; j_gene: TRBJ2-4; v_gene: TRBV7-2; d_gene: .